One TCR beta chain is described in this entry. What it binds is unknown. The time point is: baseline pretreatment blood. The treatment denotes: 15 Gy SBRT to primary tumor, nephrectomy 4 weeks later. Serial blood draws occurred at baseline and 2 and 4 weeks post-SBRT. This sample is part of a study of radiation and T cells in renal cell carcinoma. Study-level information: Nephrectomy followed 15 Gy stereotactic body radiation by 4 weeks.

Study results and caveats: In blood, top tumor clones expanded by 2 weeks, shrinking by 4. Baseline intratumoral clonotype presence is unknown without pretreatment biopsies.

Produced via immunoSEQ multiplex PCR; TCRdb's table is partial and in-frame only. The sample lists some 95,000 clones, 80% to 90% seen once, with approximately 8.4% in the top ten. This TCR came from a man in his forties or fifties with renal cell carcinoma. Sequenced material: blood, taken from a patient whose treatment included radiotherapy and nephrectomy.

The CDR3 bases are TGTGCCATCAGTGAGAGGGGGGGGTCTAATGAAAAACTGTTTTTT. It encodes CAISERGGSNEKLFF. The gene calls are TRBV10-3 and TRBJ1-4, with D possibly being TRBD1 (6 bases). Germline CDR1 is ENHRY and CDR2 is SYGVKD. The V end lost 2 bases, the J end lost 3 bases, and 10 bases lay between the germline ends. CDR3 length: 15 amino acids.